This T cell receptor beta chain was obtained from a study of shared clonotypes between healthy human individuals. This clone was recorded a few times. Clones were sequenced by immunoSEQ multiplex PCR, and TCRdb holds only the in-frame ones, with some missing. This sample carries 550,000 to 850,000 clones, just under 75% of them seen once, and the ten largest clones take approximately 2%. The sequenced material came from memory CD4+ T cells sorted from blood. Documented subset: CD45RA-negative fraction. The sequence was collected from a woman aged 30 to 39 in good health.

CDR3 in amino acids: CASSPGTSYEQYF. DNA for the CDR3: TGTGCCAGCAGCCCCGGGACATCTTACGAGCAGTACTTC. The rearrangement joins TRBV13 to TRBJ2-7; perhaps TRBD1 as D (6 bases). The length of the CDR3 is 13 residues. Germline CDR1 reads PRHDT; CDR2 reads FYEKMQ (reference sequence). Trimming took 5 bases from V and 4 from J, leaving 12 bases between them.